The 3 T cell receptor beta chains listed next were all sequenced from one sample in a study of neurological immune-mediated disorders. Each CDR3 protein gets one entry after TCRdb re-called the 5' RACE reads with MiXCR. The profile covers tens of thousands of distinct CDR3 sequences, with around 3.6% appearing a single time and less than 2% taken by the ten largest. Sequenced input: PBMCs. The receptor source for this set is a man aged 25-40 years with multiple sclerosis.

In this sample, this clonotype turned up many times. The chain couples TRBV29-1 to TRBJ2-3; 9 bases map to TRBD1. The CDR3 spans 14 residues. Germline CDR1 is SQVTM and CDR2 is ANQGSEA. Losses at the gene ends were 5 bases for V and 1 base for J; bases not matched to a gene: 4. As DNA, the CDR3 is TGCAGCGTTCAGGACAGGGGAGGCACAGATACGCAGTATTTT. Residues: CSVQDRGGTDTQYF.

This clonotype was observed many times. The chain is built from TRBV5-1 and TRBJ2-7, with TRBD1 identical over 8 bases. There are 15 residues in the CDR3. CDR1 is SGHRS and CDR2 is YFSETQ in the germline V gene. The J segment lost 2 bases and the V segment lost 3 bases, leaving 7 bases of the junction unmatched. The CDR3 DNA sequence: TGCGCCAGCAGCTCAGGTGGGACAGGTCCCTACGAGCAGTACTTC. Protein product: CASSSGGTGPYEQYF.

This clonotype was detected ten times or more. The V gene is TRBV7-9, the J gene TRBJ2-5; possible D gene TRBD1, 6 bases. CDR1 is SEHNR and CDR2 is FQNEAQ in the germline V gene (reference sequence). V shed 5 bases and J shed 5 bases, with 12 bases lying between them. The CDR3 loop spans 13 amino acids. CDR3 bases: TGTGCCAGCAGCATACAGGGCGGGGAGACCCAGTACTTC. Its translation: CASSIQGGETQYF.